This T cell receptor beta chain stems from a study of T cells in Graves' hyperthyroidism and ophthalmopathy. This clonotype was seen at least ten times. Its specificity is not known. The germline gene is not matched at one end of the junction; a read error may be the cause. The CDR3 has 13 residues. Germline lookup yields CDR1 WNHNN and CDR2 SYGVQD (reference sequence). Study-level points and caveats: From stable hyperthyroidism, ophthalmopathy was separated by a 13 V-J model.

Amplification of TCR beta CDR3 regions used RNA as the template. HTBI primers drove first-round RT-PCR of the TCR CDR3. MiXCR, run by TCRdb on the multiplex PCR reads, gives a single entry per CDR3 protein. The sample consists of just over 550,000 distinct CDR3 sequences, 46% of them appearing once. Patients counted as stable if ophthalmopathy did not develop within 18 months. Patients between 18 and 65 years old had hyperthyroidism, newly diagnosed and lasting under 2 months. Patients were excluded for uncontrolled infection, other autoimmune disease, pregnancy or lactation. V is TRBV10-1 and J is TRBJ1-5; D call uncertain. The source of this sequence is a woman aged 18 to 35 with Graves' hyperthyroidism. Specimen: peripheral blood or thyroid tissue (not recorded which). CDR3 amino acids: CASSPSLNQPQHF. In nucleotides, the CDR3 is TGTGCCAGCAGTCCGTCCCTCAATCAGCCCCAGCATTTT.